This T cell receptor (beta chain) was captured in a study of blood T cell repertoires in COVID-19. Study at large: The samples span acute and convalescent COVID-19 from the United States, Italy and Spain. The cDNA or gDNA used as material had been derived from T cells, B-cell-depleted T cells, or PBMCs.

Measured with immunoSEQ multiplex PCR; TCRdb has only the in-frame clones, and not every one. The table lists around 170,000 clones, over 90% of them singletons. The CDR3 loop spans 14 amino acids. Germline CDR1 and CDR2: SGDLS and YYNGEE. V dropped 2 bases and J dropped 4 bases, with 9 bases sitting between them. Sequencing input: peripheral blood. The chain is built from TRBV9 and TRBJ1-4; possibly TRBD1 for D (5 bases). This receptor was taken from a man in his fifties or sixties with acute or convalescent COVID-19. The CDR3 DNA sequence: TGTGCCAGCAGCGTCGGACACATTAATGAAAAACTGTTTTTT. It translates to CASSVGHINEKLFF.